This entry is about one T cell receptor beta chain. As yet, its antigen is unknown. This entry belongs to a study of T cells expressing NK-cell markers. There are 15 residues in the CDR3. The germline CDR1 and CDR2 sequences are MGHDK and SYGVNS. Points from the study as a whole: Roughly 1.0-7.0% of CD8+ T cells in six or seven donors belonged to dominant NKG2C+ clonotypes. Dominance of the CD3+CD56-NKG2C+ fraction by these clonotypes also held in several donors.

TCRdb reprocessed the 5' RACE reads, with one entry per CDR3 protein and no DNA. The sample's table shows about 460,000 distinct CDR3 sequences. The sequence came from a woman in her fifties or sixties in good health. The specimen was blood T cells: a sorted CD56 or NKG2C T cell subset, CD4+ or CD8+ T cells, or bulk PBMC T cells (not recorded which). This chain links TRBV25-1 with TRBJ2-1; there is no DNA to check the TCRdb D call of TRBD1. The CDR3 spells CASTSRAGVYNEQFF.